The T cell receptor beta chain under discussion was sequenced for a study of blood T cell repertoires in COVID-19. Original analysis: Nucleated cell number was recorded as an estimate derived from reference gene primer amplification. Profiled with immunoSEQ multiplex PCR; TCRdb holds only in-frame clones, not every one. The D gene and trimming were derived from the DNA, and the V and J assignments and clone size from that table. The sample includes roughly 100,000 clones, roughly 81% of them seen just once. The V and J ends lost 9 bases and 4 bases respectively, with 19 bases between them. CDR3 length equals 15 residues. CDR1 is LNHDA and CDR2 is SQIVND in the germline V gene (reference sequence).

The chain carries TRBV19 and TRBJ1-5; D is uncertain. Source material: peripheral blood. The receptor was isolated from a man aged 40-50 years with active or convalescent COVID-19. The CDR3 loop reads CARLGSSGINQPQHF. In DNA form, the CDR3 reads TGTGCCAGACTGGGGTCCTCGGGGATTAATCAGCCCCAGCATTTT.